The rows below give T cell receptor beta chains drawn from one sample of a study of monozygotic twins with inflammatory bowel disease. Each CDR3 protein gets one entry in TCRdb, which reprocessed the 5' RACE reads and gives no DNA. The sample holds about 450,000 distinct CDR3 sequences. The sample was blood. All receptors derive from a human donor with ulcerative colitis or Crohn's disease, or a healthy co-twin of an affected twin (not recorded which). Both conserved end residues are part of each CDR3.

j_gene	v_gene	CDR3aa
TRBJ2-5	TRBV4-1	CASSQTGGGYQETQYF
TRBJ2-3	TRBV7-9	CASSTRLAATDTQYF
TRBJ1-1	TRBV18	CASSAQGGTGEAFF
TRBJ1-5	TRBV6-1	CASRDRDTSSLSQHF
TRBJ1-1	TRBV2	CASNGFRDTEAFF
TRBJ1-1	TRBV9	CASSVVVGTEAFF
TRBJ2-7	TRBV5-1	CASFIREAEQYF
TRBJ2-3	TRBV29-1	CSVVDTWIDTDTQYF
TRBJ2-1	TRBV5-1	CASSPRLAGGWNEQFF
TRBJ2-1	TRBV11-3	CASSLADGSYNEQFF
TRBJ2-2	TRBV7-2	CASGPTGRISGELFF
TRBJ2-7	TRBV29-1	CSVLGTGSYEQYF
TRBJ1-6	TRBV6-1	CASSRPRGVNSPLHF
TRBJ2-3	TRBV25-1	CASSEYRGQGSTDTQYF